The 15 T cell receptor beta chains below were found in one sample sequenced in a study of T cells in women clearing cervical HPV infection. Sequenced by immunoSEQ multiplex PCR; TCRdb stores in-frame clones only, minus some. The listing contains roughly 13,000 clones. Sequencing input: blood buffy coat. The receptors shown here come from a woman aged 18-70 years with a cervical HPV16 infection that either progressed to CIN3+ or cleared (not recorded which).

For this clone: The read finishes 3 residues shy of the CDR3 end, and the germline J gene is used to complete it. The gene calls are TRBV5-1 and TRBJ2-1; the match to TRBD1 covers 12 bases. J lost 8 bases, V lost 1 base, and 4 bases had no gene match. CDR1 is SGHRS, CDR2 YFSETQ, per germline. This CDR3 comprises 15 residues. CDR3 bases read: TGCGCCAGCAGCTTGACGGGACAGGGGGCGGATGAG. As protein: CASSLTGQGADE. The complete CDR3 sequence is CASSLTGQGADEQFF.

This CDR3 reads CASSQVVSGGGETQYF. CDR3 DNA (partial): TGCGCCAGCAGCCAAGTGGTGTCTGGAGGGGGAGAGACC. V gene TRBV4-1 combines with J gene TRBJ2-5, with D possibly called TRBD1 or TRBD2 (6 bases each). The read comes to an end 3 residues before the CDR3 does, leaving the germline J gene to fill in the end. CDR1 and CDR2 (germline): MGHRA, YSYEKL. This CDR3 spans 16 amino acids. Deletions cut 1 base from V and 4 bases from J, with 16 bases between.

Comments on this clone: From the germline J gene comes the end of the CDR3, since the read stops 3 residues before it. The V and J genes are TRBV6-1 and TRBJ1-2, with D unresolved. The CDR3 contains 12 residues. The germline gives CDR1 MNHNS, CDR2 SASEGT. The covered CDR3 bases are TGTGCCAGCAGTGAAATCGGGGAAGGC. Protein product: CASSEIGEG. The whole CDR3 protein reads CASSEIGEGYTF.

Comment on this clone: Sequencing ends 3 residues short of the CDR3 end; the germline J gene provides the rest. This chain joins TRBV19 and TRBJ2-4, with D tentatively TRBD1 (6 bases). Per germline, CDR1 LNHDA and CDR2 SQIVND (reference sequence). The CDR3 runs to 12 residues. The sequenced part of the CDR3 DNA is TGTGCCAGTAGCCTACAGGGACATGGT. This encodes CASSLQGHG. The whole CDR3 protein reads CASSLQGHGQYF. Full variable domain (missing parts from reference TRBV19 and TRBJ2-4): DGGITQSPKYLFRKEGQNVTLSCEQNLNHDAMYWYRQDPGQGLRLIYYSQIVNDFQKGDIAEGYSVSREKKESFPLTVTSAQKNPTAFYLCASSLQGHGQYFGAGTRLSVL.

A note on this clone: The read gets to within 3 residues of the CDR3 end, and the germline J gene fills in the rest. The rearrangement links TRBV30 to TRBJ2-2; 7 bases line up with TRBD2. With V trimmed by 0 bases and J by 4 bases, 8 bases remained unmatched. The CDR3 is 16 residues long. Germline loops: CDR1 GTSNPN, CDR2 SVGIG (reference sequence). Incomplete CDR3 DNA: TGTGCCTGGAGTGTGTCCTTTGCGGGGGTCACCGGGGAG. This translates into CAWSVSFAGVTGE. The complete CDR3 reads CAWSVSFAGVTGELFF.

On this clone: The read finishes 3 residues shy of the CDR3 end, and the germline J gene is used to complete it. This chain joins TRBV5-1 and TRBJ1-2; no clear D gene. The CDR3 is 14 amino acids. V lost 0 bases, J lost 5 bases, and 11 bases lay in between. CDR1 and CDR2 (germline): SGHRS, YFSETQ. This CDR3 reads CASSLETGSYGYTF. The sequenced part of the CDR3 DNA is TGCGCCAGCAGCTTGGAGACCGGGTCTTATGGC. Drawing the rest from reference TRBV5-1 and TRBJ1-2, the complete variable domain is KAGVTQTPRYLIKTRGQQVTLSCSPISGHRSVSWYQQTPGQGLQFLFEYFSETQRNKGNFPGRFSGRQFSNSRSEMNVSTLELGDSALYLCASSLETGSYGYTFGSGTRLTVV.

The CDR3: CASRRGTVQETYTF. The sequenced part of the CDR3 DNA is TGTGCCAGCAGAAGAGGGACAGTTCAAGAGACC. The genes are TRBV7-8 and TRBJ1-2; 7 positions match TRBD1. The observed sequence ends 3 residues before the CDR3 terminus, with the missing tail filled in from the germline J gene. Germline lookup yields CDR1 SGHVS and CDR2 FQNEAQ. The CDR3 has 14 residues.

The covered CDR3 bases are TGCAGTGCTAGAGATCCCAGCGGGGGGGCCGCGGAGACG. Translation gives CSARDPSGGAAET. The whole CDR3 is CSARDPSGGAAETQYF. The rearrangement joins TRBV20-1 to TRBJ2-3; 10 bases are shared with TRBD2. The read terminates 3 residues ahead of where the CDR3 ends, so the germline J gene completes it. The CDR3 sequence is 16 residues long. The germline V gene has CDR1 DFQATT and CDR2 SNEGSKA (reference sequence).

As for this clone: The read ends 3 residues before the CDR3 terminus; that terminus is restored from the germline J gene. The chain is built from TRBV7-9 and TRBJ1-2, with TRBD1 matching over 12 bases. This CDR3 comprises 14 residues. Per germline, CDR1 SEHNR and CDR2 FQNEAQ (reference sequence). The CDR3 DNA, read in part, is TGTGCCAGCAGCCAGGGACAGGGGGCGGAAGGC. Protein: CASSQGQGAEG. The entire CDR3 reads CASSQGQGAEGYTF.

As to this clone: The read ends 3 residues early relative to the CDR3; the germline J gene fills the gap. V gene TRBV29-1 combines with J gene TRBJ1-1; the D gene is possibly TRBD1 (6 bases). CDR1 SQVTM and CDR2 ANQGSEA come from the germline V gene. The CDR3 is 13 amino acids. Trimming pared 4 bases from V and 4 bases from J, leaving 13 bases between. Incomplete CDR3 DNA: TGCAGCGTTGGGGGTGGGGGGGCCACTGAA. It translates to CSVGGGGATE. The CDR3 as a whole reads CSVGGGGATEAFF.

Notes on this clone: The CDR3 end lies 3 residues beyond the end of the read and is filled in from the germline J gene. The V and J genes are TRBV6-2 or TRBV6-3 and TRBJ1-2; D gene unclear. This CDR3 has 14 amino acids. The V end was cut by 7 bases, the J end by 4 bases, with 16 bases between. Germline assignment: CDR1 MNHEY and CDR2 SVGEGT. CDR3: CASTLTRATYGYTF. The part of the CDR3 DNA that was read is TGTGCCAGCACCCTCACGCGGGCTACCTATGGC.

About this clone itself: The DNA ends 3 residues before the CDR3 does, and the rest of the CDR3 is filled in from the germline J gene. The chain combines TRBV5-5 with TRBJ2-6, with a tentative D call TRBD2 (6 bases). The V gene lost 6 bases and the J gene lost 2 bases, with 12 bases spanning the gap. The CDR3 loop spans 15 amino acids. Germline CDR1 and CDR2: SGHKS and YYEKEE (reference sequence). The CDR3 sequence is CASTMRGTGANVLTF. The CDR3 bases that were read are TGTGCCAGCACCATGCGGGGAACTGGGGCCAACGTC.

In the case of this clone: A junction boundary mismatches the germline segment, possibly from a read error. Sequencing ends 3 residues short of the CDR3 end; the germline J gene provides the rest. The chain links TRBV23-1 to TRBJ1-2; D ambiguous. TRBV23-1 is known as an ORF, though its function is uncertain. This CDR3 comprises 16 residues. The CDR3 loop reads CASSQIPQNPNYGYTF. CDR3 DNA, as far as it was read: TGCGCCAGCAGTCAAATCCCACAGAACCCTAATTATGGC.

This clone is deemed medium-sized by its frequency. The read stops 3 residues short of the end of the CDR3; the missing end is completed from the germline J gene. V gene TRBV18 combines with J gene TRBJ2-3; no reliable D call. The CDR3 contains 16 residues. CDR1 KGHSH and CDR2 LQKENI come from the germline V gene. Trimming removed 5 bases at V and 1 base at J, with 16 bases between. The CDR3 reads CASSSLVGPRTDTQYF. The sequenced part of the CDR3 DNA is TGTGCCAGCTCATCCTTAGTAGGGCCCCGCACAGATACG.

On this clone: The missing CDR3 end, 3 residues past where the read stops, is filled in from the germline J gene. The V call is TRBV20-1, the J call TRBJ2-4, with 7 bases matching TRBD1. The CDR3 runs to 14 residues. Per germline, CDR1 DFQATT and CDR2 SNEGSKA (reference sequence). J gave up 8 bases and V 6 bases, and 13 bases lay outside the gene matches. The CDR3 loop reads CSALGQAPRDIQYF. Incomplete CDR3 DNA: TGCAGTGCCCTAGGACAGGCCCCCCGGGACATT.